This entry concerns a single T cell receptor beta chain. The data were obtained in a study of blood T cell repertoires in COVID-19. CDR1 and CDR2 (germline): DFQATT, SNEGSKA (reference sequence). V lost 3 bases to trimming and J lost 3 bases; unmatched junction nucleotides: 3. CDR3 length: 14 amino acids. Original processing notes: Quantification of nucleated cells was approximated via reference gene primer amplification. The protocol was immunoSEQ multiplex PCR, while the TCRdb copy is restricted to in-frame clones and leaves out a portion. The DNA gave D and trimming, while V, J and clone size come from that table. The repertoire includes 400,000 to 450,000 clones, 86% of them detected once, and more than 1.4% sits in the top ten.

The sample taken for sequencing was peripheral blood. The receptor's source is a woman aged 25-40 years with active or convalescent COVID-19. The J gene is TRBJ2-5, the V gene TRBV20-1, with 11 bases matching TRBD2. DNA for the CDR3: TGCAGTGCTAGTGGACTAGCGGGTAAAGAGACCCAGTACTTC. Its protein product is CSASGLAGKETQYF.